This T cell receptor (beta chain) is from a study of control samples from healthy donors and cancer patients. V lost 2 bases and J 2 bases, leaving 10 bases between the germline ends. Germline CDR1 is LNHDA and CDR2 is SQIVND (reference sequence). The CDR3 contains 14 residues. Repertoires were generated with immunoSEQ multiplex PCR, while TCRdb's copy carries only in-frame clones and drops some. The data show some 110,000 clones, more than 70% seen once. The genes are TRBV19 and TRBJ2-7, with a weak D call TRBD1 (6 bases). The clonotype comes from a woman in her seventies in good health. The sample comprised blood. CDR3 nucleotide sequence: TGTGCCAGTAGTATACCAGGGGCCCCCTACGAGCAGTACTTC. Residues: CASSIPGAPYEQYF.